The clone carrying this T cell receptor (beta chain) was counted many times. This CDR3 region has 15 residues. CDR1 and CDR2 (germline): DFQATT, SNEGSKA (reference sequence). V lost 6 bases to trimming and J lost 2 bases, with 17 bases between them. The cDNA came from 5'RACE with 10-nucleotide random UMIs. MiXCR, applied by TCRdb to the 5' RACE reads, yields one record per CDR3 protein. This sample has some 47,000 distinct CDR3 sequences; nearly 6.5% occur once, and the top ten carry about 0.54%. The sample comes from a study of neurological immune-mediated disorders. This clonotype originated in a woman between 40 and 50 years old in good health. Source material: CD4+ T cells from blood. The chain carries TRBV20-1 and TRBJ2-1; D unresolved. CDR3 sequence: CSARRTNTPYNEQFF. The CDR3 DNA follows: TGCAGTGCCCGTAGAACCAACACACCCTACAATGAGCAGTTCTTC.